This TCR beta chain appears in the sequencing data of a study of blood T cell repertoires in COVID-19. Study details: Both acute and convalescent COVID-19 samples were obtained from the United States, Italy and Spain.

Here immunoSEQ multiplex PCR was the method, and the copy in TCRdb shows in-frame clones only, minus some. This sample carries some 180,000 clones, approximately 84% of them seen once, and the ten largest clones take about 7%. The CDR3 length is 12 residues. V lost 2 bases and J lost 11, with 8 bases in between. The germline V gene encodes CDR1 SGHDT and CDR2 YYEEEE. The clonotype originates from a human donor in a cohort sampled during active COVID-19. V is TRBV5-6 and J is TRBJ2-6; maybe TRBD1 (5 bases). The sample comprised peripheral blood. The CDR3 nucleotides read TGTGCCAGCAGCTTACAACAGGACGTCCTGACTTTC. This translates into CASSLQQDVLTF.